Sequencing of this TCR beta chain was carried out in a study of shared clonotypes between healthy human individuals. Whole-study results and caveats: Memory subsets generally showed lower estimated richness than naive subsets. Represented diversity, genetic and exposure-history alike, was limited by few donors.

The assay was immunoSEQ multiplex PCR, and TCRdb's table has in-frame clones only and misses some. The sample holds 980,000 or so clones, 60% to 85% seen once. A remark on this clone: Its specificity is unknown.

CDR3 length: 11 amino acids. The V end lost 9 bases, the J end lost 8 bases, and 10 bases lay between the germline ends. Germline values: CDR1 MNHNS, CDR2 SASEGT. The receptor was isolated from a man between 18 and 35 years old in good health. This sequence joins TRBV6-1 and TRBJ1-4; possible D gene TRBD1, 5 bases. The sample comprised memory CD4+ T cells sorted from blood. Subset here: CD45RA-negative fraction. The CDR3 nucleotides read TGTGCCAGTAAAGGGGAGGAAAAACTGTTTTTT. Its protein is CASKGEEKLFF.